This T cell receptor (beta chain) appears in the sequencing data of a study of shared clonotypes between healthy human individuals. General study findings and limits: Clonotype sharing levels among donors were expected to vary with sequencing depth.

Unsorted PBMC DNA was sequenced on ten immunoSEQ deep assay plates. Here immunoSEQ multiplex PCR was the method, and the copy in TCRdb shows in-frame clones only, minus some. The sample has 490,000 or so clones; less than 80% are singletons. The CDR3 length is 13 residues. V lost 7 bases to trimming and J lost 8 bases; unmatched junction nucleotides: 9. CDR1 and CDR2 (germline): SQVTM, ANQGSEA. With respect to this clone: Its antigen is currently unknown.

This clonotype was sampled from a woman aged 40 to 50 in good health. Some clones in this sample may be carry-over from other donors' samples. Source material: PBMCs. V and J are TRBV29-1 and TRBJ1-4, with TRBD1 matching over 8 bases. CDR3 sequence (DNA): TGCAGCGCTGAGCAGGGGGCAGGGGAAAAACTGTTTTTT. Protein: CSAEQGAGEKLFF. Together with reference TRBV29-1 and TRBJ1-4, the CDR3 gives the full variable domain: SAVISQKPSRDICQRGTSLTIQCQVDSQVTMMFWYRQQPGQSLTLIATANQGSEATYESGFVIDKFPISRPNLTFSTLTVSNMSPEDSSIYLCSAEQGAGEKLFFGSGTQLSVL.